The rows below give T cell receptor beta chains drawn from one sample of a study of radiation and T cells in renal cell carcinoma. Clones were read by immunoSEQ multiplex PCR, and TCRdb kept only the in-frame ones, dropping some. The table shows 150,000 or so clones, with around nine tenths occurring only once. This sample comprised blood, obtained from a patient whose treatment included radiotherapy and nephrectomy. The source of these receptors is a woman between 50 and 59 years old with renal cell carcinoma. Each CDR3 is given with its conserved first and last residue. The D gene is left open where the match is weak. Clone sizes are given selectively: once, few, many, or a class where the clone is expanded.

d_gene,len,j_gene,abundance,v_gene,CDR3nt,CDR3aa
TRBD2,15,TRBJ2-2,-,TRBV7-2,TGTGCCAGCACCCTAGCGGGGGTGAACACCGGGGAGCTGTTTTTT,CASTLAGVNTGELFF
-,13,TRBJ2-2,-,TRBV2,TGTGCCAGCGGGGCTTCGAACACCGGGGAGCTGTTTTTT,CASGASNTGELFF
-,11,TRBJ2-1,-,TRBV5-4,TGTGCCAGCAGCATTGGGGCTGAGCAGTTCTTC,CASSIGAEQFF
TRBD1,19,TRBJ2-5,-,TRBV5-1,TGCGCCAGCAGCTTTACGCCACCGTCCGGGACAGTCTCTCCAGAGACCCAGTACTTC,CASSFTPPSGTVSPETQYF
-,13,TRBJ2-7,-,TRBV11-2,TGTGCCAGCAGCGCCTGGAGTGGGATTAAGCAGTACTTC,CASSAWSGIKQYF
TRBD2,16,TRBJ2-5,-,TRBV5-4,TGTGCCAGCAGCTTAGTGTTGACCGGGGGGAGGGAGACCCAGTACTTC,CASSLVLTGGRETQYF
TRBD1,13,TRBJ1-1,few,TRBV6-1,TGTGCCAGCAGATACGACAGGGCTAGGGCAGCTTTCTTT,CASRYDRARAAFF
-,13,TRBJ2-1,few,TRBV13,TGTGCCAGCAGCTTAACGGTAAACAATGAGCAGTTCTTC,CASSLTVNNEQFF
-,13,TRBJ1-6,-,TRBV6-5,TGTGCCAGCAGTACTACAGGGAGTTCACCCCTCCACTTT,CASSTTGSSPLHF
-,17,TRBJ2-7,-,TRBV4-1,TGCGCCAGCAGCCTACACGTATCGCCCGGACAGCCCTACGAGCAGTACTTC,CASSLHVSPGQPYEQYF
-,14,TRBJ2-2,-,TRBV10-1,TGCGCCAGCAGTGGAAGATCGAACACCGGGGAGCTGTTTTTT,CASSGRSNTGELFF
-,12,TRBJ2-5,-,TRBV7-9,TGTGCCAGCAGCTTAGCGTTGGAGACCCAGTACTTC,CASSLALETQYF
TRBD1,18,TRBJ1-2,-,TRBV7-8,TGTGCCAGCAGCTTAGCCGGGACAGGGGGCCCCAACAACTATGGCTACACCTTC,CASSLAGTGGPNNYGYTF
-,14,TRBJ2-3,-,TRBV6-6,TGTGCCAGCAGTTTCGGGGACACCACAGATACGCAGTATTTT,CASSFGDTTDTQYF
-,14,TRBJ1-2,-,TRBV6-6,TGTGCCAGCAGTCGACTACAGGGAGGGGGTGGCTACACCTTC,CASSRLQGGGGYTF
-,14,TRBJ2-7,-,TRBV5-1,TGCGCCAGCAGCTCAAGGGGTCTAGAGGACGAGCAGTACTTC,CASSSRGLEDEQYF
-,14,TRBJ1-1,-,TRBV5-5,TGTGCCAGCAGTGTGCAGGGGCAGAACACTGAAGCTTTCTTT,CASSVQGQNTEAFF
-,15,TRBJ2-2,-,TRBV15,TGTGCCACCAGCAGTTGGTGGGGGATTACCGGGGAGCTGTTTTTT,CATSSWWGITGELFF
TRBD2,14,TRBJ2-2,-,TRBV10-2,TGCGCCAGTGGACTAGCGGGACTCACCGGGGAGCTGTTTTTT,CASGLAGLTGELFF
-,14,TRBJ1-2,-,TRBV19,TGTGCCAGTAGTACGACGGGGGGGCTCTATGGCTACACCTTC,CASSTTGGLYGYTF
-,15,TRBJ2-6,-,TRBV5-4,TGTGCCAGCAGCTTGAGTCCCTCTGGGGCCAACGTCCTGACTTTC,CASSLSPSGANVLTF
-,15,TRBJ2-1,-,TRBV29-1,TGCAGCGTGCTGGTGGGGTTAAGCTCCTACAATGAGCAGTTCTTC,CSVLVGLSSYNEQFF
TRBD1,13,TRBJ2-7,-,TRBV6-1,TGTGCCAGCAGGGGACAGGGCTACGGGGAGCAGTACTTC,CASRGQGYGEQYF
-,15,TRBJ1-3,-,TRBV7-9,TGTGCCAGCAGCTTAGGTCCATCCCTCGGAAACACCATATATTTT,CASSLGPSLGNTIYF
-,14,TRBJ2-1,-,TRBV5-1,TGCGCCAGCAGCTTGGCGGGGAGAAACAATGAGCAGTTCTTC,CASSLAGRNNEQFF
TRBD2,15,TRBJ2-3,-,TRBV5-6,TGTGCCAGCAGCTTGTTGAGCGGGGGGGCCGGTACGCAGTATTTT,CASSLLSGGAGTQYF
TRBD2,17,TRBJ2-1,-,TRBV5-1,TGCGCCAGCAGCTTGGGACTAGCGGGGGGGTCCTACAATGAGCAGTTCTTC,CASSLGLAGGSYNEQFF
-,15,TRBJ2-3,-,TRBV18,TGTGCCAGCTCACGGGGTGACATCCGCACAGATACGCAGTATTTT,CASSRGDIRTDTQYF
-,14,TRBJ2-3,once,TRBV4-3,TGCGCCAGCAGCCAAGACAGGAGCACAGATACGCAGTATTTT,CASSQDRSTDTQYF
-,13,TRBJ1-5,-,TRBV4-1,TGCGCCAGCAGCCAAGGGCCTTTTGGACCCCAGCATTTT,CASSQGPFGPQHF
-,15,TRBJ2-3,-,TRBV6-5,TGTGCCAGCAGTTACCTTGGACCAGTACCAGATACGCAGTATTTT,CASSYLGPVPDTQYF
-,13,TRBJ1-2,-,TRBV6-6,TGTGCCAGCAGTTACCTCGTAGCCTATGGCTACACCTTC,CASSYLVAYGYTF
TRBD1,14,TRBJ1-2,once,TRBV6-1,TGTGCCAGCAGTGAGGGACAGGGCTTTTATGGCTACACCTTC,CASSEGQGFYGYTF
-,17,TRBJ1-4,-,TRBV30,TGTGCCTACGATTCGTACCCGGGGCCTACGACTAATGAAAAACTGTTTTTT,CAYDSYPGPTTNEKLFF
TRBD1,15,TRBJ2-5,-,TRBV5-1,TGCGCCAGCAGCTTGGCGGGGACAGGTCCAGAGACCCAGTACTTC,CASSLAGTGPETQYF
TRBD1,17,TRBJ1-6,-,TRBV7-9,TGTGCCAGCAGCTCAGGGGGGGGGAGCTCCTATAATTCACCCCTCCACTTT,CASSSGGGSSYNSPLHF
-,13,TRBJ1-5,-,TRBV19,TGTGCCAGTAGTCCCTCGACTGCTCAGCCCCAGCATTTT,CASSPSTAQPQHF
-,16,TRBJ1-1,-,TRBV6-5,TGTGCCAGCAGTTACTATCCCCGGAGCGCGAACACTGAAGCTTTCTTT,CASSYYPRSANTEAFF
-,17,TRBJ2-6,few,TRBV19,TGTGCCAGTAGTATCAAAGGGTTCAGCTCTGGGGCCAACGTCCTGACTTTC,CASSIKGFSSGANVLTF
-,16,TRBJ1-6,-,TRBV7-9,TGTGCCAGCAGCTTAGCGCTCGCAGCCTATAATTCACCCCTCCACTTT,CASSLALAAYNSPLHF
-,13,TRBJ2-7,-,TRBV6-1,TGTGCCAGCAGTATAGGGTTATCCTACGAGCAGTACTTC,CASSIGLSYEQYF
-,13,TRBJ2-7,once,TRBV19,TGTGCCAGTCGGGACGGAGGCTCCTACGAGCAGTACTTC,CASRDGGSYEQYF
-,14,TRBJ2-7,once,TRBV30,TGTGCCTGGGGAACCAGGGTACCCCCCTACGAGCAGTACTTC,CAWGTRVPPYEQYF
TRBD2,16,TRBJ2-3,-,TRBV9,TGTGCCAGCAGCGCCTATAGCGGGGGGGCCTCAGATACGCAGTATTTT,CASSAYSGGASDTQYF
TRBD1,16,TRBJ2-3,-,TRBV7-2,TGTGCCAGCAGCTCCAGGACAGGGGGCCAACCTCATACGCAGTATTTT,CASSSRTGGQPHTQYF
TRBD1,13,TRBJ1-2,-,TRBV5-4,TGTGCCAGCAGCCGAGACAGGGGTGAAGGCTACACCTTC,CASSRDRGEGYTF
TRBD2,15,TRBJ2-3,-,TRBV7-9,TGTGCCAGCAGCCGGACTAGCGGACGCACAGATACGCAGTATTTT,CASSRTSGRTDTQYF
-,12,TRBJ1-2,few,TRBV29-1,TGCAGCGTTGTCAGGCCCCCCTATGGCTACACCTTC,CSVVRPPYGYTF
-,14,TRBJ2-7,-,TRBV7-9,TGTGCCAGCAGCTTAACCCAGGGGACCTACGAGCAGTACTTC,CASSLTQGTYEQYF
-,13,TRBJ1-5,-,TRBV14,TGTGCCAGCAGCTTCACCGCGGACCAGCCCCAGCATTTT,CASSFTADQPQHF
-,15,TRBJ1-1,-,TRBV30,TGTGCCTGGAGTGTCGAGGGCAGGGGGAACACTGAAGCTTTCTTT,CAWSVEGRGNTEAFF
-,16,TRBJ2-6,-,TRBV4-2,TGTGCCAGCAGCCAAGGAGCAGGGGCTGGGGCCAACGTCCTGACTTTC,CASSQGAGAGANVLTF
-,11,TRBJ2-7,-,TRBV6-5,TGTGCCAGTACAGATCGTTACGAGCAGTACTTC,CASTDRYEQYF
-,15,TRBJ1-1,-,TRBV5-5,TGTGCCAGCAGCTTGGGGCCCGGGATGAACACTGAAGCTTTCTTT,CASSLGPGMNTEAFF